This entry describes one T cell receptor (beta chain). The antigen remains unidentified. The data were produced by immunoSEQ multiplex PCR, yet TCRdb's version contains in-frame clones alone and is incomplete. The sample has 70,000 to 90,000 clones; roughly 86% are singletons. The data derive from a study of OX40 agonist ivuxolimab in advanced cancers. Whole-study results and caveats: The authors did not determine the antigen specificity of the expanded peripheral T cells.

Trimming removed 4 bases from V and 3 bases from J, with 12 bases in between. This CDR3 contains 14 residues. Germline CDR1 reads LGHNA; CDR2 reads YNFKEQ. The material sequenced was CD4+ or CD8+ T cells sorted from blood, taken in a trial of the OX40 agonist ivuxolimab. The chain links TRBV4-2 to TRBJ1-1; D is perhaps TRBD1 (6 bases). The clonotype originates from an adult with an advanced solid tumor such as melanoma, head and neck, liver or kidney cancer. CDR3 region: CASSRGGLDTEAFF. CDR3 DNA sequence: TGTGCCAGCAGCCGCGGGGGCTTAGACACTGAAGCTTTCTTT.